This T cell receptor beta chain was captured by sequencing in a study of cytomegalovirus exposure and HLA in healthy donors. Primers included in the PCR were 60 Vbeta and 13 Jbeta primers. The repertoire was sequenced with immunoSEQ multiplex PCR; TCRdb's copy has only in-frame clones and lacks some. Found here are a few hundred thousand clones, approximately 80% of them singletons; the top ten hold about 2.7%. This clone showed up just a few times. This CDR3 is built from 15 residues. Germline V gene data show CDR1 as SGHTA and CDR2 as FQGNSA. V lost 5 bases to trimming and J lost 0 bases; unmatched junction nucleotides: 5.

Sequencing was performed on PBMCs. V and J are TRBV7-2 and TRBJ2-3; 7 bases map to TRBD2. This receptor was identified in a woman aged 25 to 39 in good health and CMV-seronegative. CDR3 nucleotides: TGTGCCAGCAGCCCTTGGGGGGGGAGCACAGATACGCAGTATTTT. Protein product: CASSPWGGSTDTQYF.